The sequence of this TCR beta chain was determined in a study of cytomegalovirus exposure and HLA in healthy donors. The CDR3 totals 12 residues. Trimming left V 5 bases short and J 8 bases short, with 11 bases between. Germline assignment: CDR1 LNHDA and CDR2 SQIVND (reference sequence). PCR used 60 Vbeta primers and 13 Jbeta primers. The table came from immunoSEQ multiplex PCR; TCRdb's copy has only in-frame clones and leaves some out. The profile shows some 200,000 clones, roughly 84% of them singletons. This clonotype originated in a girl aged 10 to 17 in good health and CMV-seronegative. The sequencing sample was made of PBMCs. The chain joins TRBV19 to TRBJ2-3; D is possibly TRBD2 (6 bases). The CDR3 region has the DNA TGTGCCAGTAGTCCTCGGGGGAGTACGCAGTATTTT. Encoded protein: CASSPRGSTQYF.